The following is a TCR beta chain sequence with its context. This clone was seen more than once but under ten times. Which antigen it targets is not known. Base qualities were left out, and no much larger clone turns up one base away. From each donor, a single peripheral blood sample of 90 to 150 mL on average was drawn into heparinised tubes. Using a panel that included CD45RO, CCR7, CD25, CD127, CD95 and CD27, naive, central memory, regulatory and stem cell-like memory CD4+ T cells were sorted on a BD FACSAria II. Purity was above 95% for every sorted population. PBMCs were isolated immediately by Lymphoprep density gradient centrifugation and stained directly without culture. Samples were stained and sorted in pairs, with one healthy donor and one patient per experiment, so that batch effects were minimized. Taken from the germline V gene, the CDR1 and CDR2 loops are SQVTM and ANQGSEA. Trimming at the junction amounts to 7 bases on V and 3 bases on J, and the germline ends lie 6 bases apart. The CDR3 measures 10 amino acids from cysteine to phenylalanine. Only CDR3 DNA remains: 30 bases, in frame from the first base.

The High Capacity cDNA Reverse Transcription Kit was used to reverse transcribe all of the isolated RNA, meaning that expressed TCRB transcripts were what got sequenced. Deep immunoSEQ sequencing was performed on naive, central memory and regulatory T cell samples, with an average of roughly 3.6 million total reads per sample. After sorted cells were lysed in RLT buffer, RNA was extracted with DNase-treated RNeasy Micro or Mini kits, with the choice depending on cell number. Each cell subset was processed separately to prevent cross-contamination, with patient and healthy donor samples processed together. TCRB sequences were amplified from cDNA with the immunoSEQ multiplex PCR, producing 87-bp fragments spanning the CDR3 region. Sequencing of the amplicons was performed on the Illumina HiSeq platform. The original pipeline was this. Synthetic template baselines were used to correct PCR bias computationally, reads within Hamming distance 2 were collapsed together, and singletons that could not be merged were discarded. Reads were aligned against IMGT so that V, D and J genes, CDR3 length and insertions or deletions at six rearrangement sites could be assigned. Within each subset, clonotype counts were normalized to sorted cell number, and only after that were true diversity and Gini coefficients computed with the tcR R package. The overlap coefficient, calculated on TCRB nucleotide sequences, was used to measure repertoire sharing. As a proxy for the pre-selection repertoire, out-of-frame TCRB sequences from naive cells were analyzed. TCRdb took this table from immuneACCESS and kept in-frame rearrangements with V and J called. Such tables lack part of the clones; where checked against another copy, unresolved V genes explain under half of the gap, and the rest is unexplained. That table supplies the V and J calls and clone size; D and trimming were determined from the DNA. The sample includes roughly 330,000 clones, with less than 15% observed a single time. The ten largest clones add up to approximately 0.016% of the sample.

The data were taken from a study of beta chain features in type 1 diabetes (dated by TCRdb to about 2018). As for the study more broadly: Mean age, gender distribution, total cell number and subset yield were not different between patients and healthy donors. A total of about 100 million sorted cells were examined across all samples, and RNA yield correlated strongly with the number of cells per subset. The study compared TCRB repertoires of sorted circulating CD4+ T cell subsets between recently diagnosed type 1 diabetes patients and matched healthy donors. Regulatory and stem cell-like memory subsets were obtained from only 8 patients and roughly 8 healthy donors, while naive and central memory subsets were obtained from all 28 donors.

Study-level results and caveats: PCR might favor shorter templates, but patient and control samples were amplified and corrected together, so any skew would affect both groups equally. Naive, central memory and regulatory TCRB repertoires appeared to be more alike among patients than among healthy donors. At VDJ recombination sites, patients with type 1 diabetes made fewer insertions and deleted more nucleotides, a pattern implying thymic rearrangement abnormalities. Because cDNA was sequenced instead of genomic DNA, highly expressing activated cells could be over-represented, though the groups showed no difference in activation or CD3 levels. HLA sub-analyses involved small numbers of individuals, so any influence of HLA type on TCRB rearrangement remained unresolved. Type 1 diabetes patients showed a moderate but significant shortening of TCRB CDR3 length in all four CD4+ subsets.

Input material: naive CD4+ T cells from blood. The cell subset or site label for this specimen denotes: true naive CD4+ T cells. The chain links TRBV29-1 with TRBJ2-5; no D segment can be confidently identified. This TCR was recovered from a woman aged 18-29 years with type 1 diabetes. The CDR3 protein is CSGGEETQYF. The nucleotide sequence reads TGCAGCGGTGGAGAAGAGACCCAGTACTTC.